These T cell receptor beta chains were read from a single sample in a study of T cells in Graves' hyperthyroidism and ophthalmopathy. Using its own MiXCR run on the multiplex PCR reads, TCRdb lists one record per CDR3 protein. This sample has under 400,000 distinct CDR3 sequences, with approximately 16% found just once. The sample comprised blood. The receptor set was obtained from a man aged 25 to 40 with Graves' hyperthyroidism. CDR3s include the opening cysteine and the closing phenylalanine or tryptophan. D genes are given only for firm matches. The size entry is marked missing in some rows and otherwise reads once, few, many or a size class.

>many|TRBD2|TRBV20-1|TRBJ2-5
TGCAGTGCTAGAGATGGGACTAGCGGACAAGAGACCCAGTACTTC
CSARDGTSGQETQYF
>many|NA|TRBV12-3/TRBV12-4|TRBJ1-4
TGTGCCAGCAGTTTACGGCAGGGTAATGAAAAACTGTTTTTT
CASSLRQGNEKLFF
>NA|TRBD1|TRBV9|TRBJ1-6
TGTGCCAGCAGCATCAGGGGGGTTGATTCACCCCTCCACTTT
CASSIRGVDSPLHF
>many|NA|TRBV28|TRBJ2-7
TGTGCCAGCAGCCCTTCGTCGGTTTTGGGCCGCGAGCAGTACTTC
CASSPSSVLGREQYF
>NA|NA|TRBV3-1|TRBJ2-5
TGTGCCAGCAGCCGGCTAGAGGGTCTAGAGACCCAGTACTTC
CASSRLEGLETQYF
>many|TRBD2|TRBV5-1|TRBJ2-7
TGCGCCAGCAGCCCGCGGACTAGCGGGCCCTACGAGCAGTACTTC
CASSPRTSGPYEQYF
>many|TRBD2|TRBV20-1|TRBJ2-7
TGCAGTGCCGCCACTAGCGCCTTCTCCGAGCAGTACTTC
CSAATSAFSEQYF
>many|NA|TRBV30|TRBJ1-1
TGTGCCTGGGGGAGGATCACTGAAGCTTTCTTT
CAWGRITEAFF
>NA|NA|TRBV5-1|TRBJ2-1
TGCGCCAGCGGCAGTCGGGGGAATGAGCAGTTCTTC
CASGSRGNEQFF
>many|NA|TRBV18|TRBJ2-3
TGTGCCAGCTCACCCCACGAGGGCCCAAACACAGATACGCAGTATTTT
CASSPHEGPNTDTQYF
>few|NA|TRBV20-1|TRBJ2-3
TGCAGTGCTAGAGTTTCGGGACGGGACACAGATACGCAGTATTTT
CSARVSGRDTDTQYF
>many|NA|TRBV12-3/TRBV12-4|TRBJ2-2
TGTGCCAGCAGTTTAGTCCGAGCCACCGGGGAGCTGTTTTTT
CASSLVRATGELFF
>many|NA|TRBV20-1|TRBJ1-1
TGCAGTGCTAGATCGGGGAACACTGAAGCTTTCTTT
CSARSGNTEAFF
>many|NA|TRBV28|TRBJ2-5
TGTGCCAGCAGTTTTTGGGCAGGAAAAGAGACCCAGTACTTC
CASSFWAGKETQYF
>many|NA|TRBV11-1|TRBJ1-2
TGTGCCAGCAGCTTAGCTTCTGGTATGTCCGGCTACACCTTC
CASSLASGMSGYTF
>NA|TRBD2|TRBV19|TRBJ2-6
TGTGCCAGTAGTATAGATCGGGCGGGAGAAGCTGGGGCCAACGTCCTGACTTTC
CASSIDRAGEAGANVLTF
>NA|TRBD2|TRBV9|TRBJ2-1
TGTGCCAGCAGCGTAGAGGATCTAGCGGGAGGGATGGATGAGCAGTTCTTC
CASSVEDLAGGMDEQFF
>NA|TRBD2|TRBV10-3|TRBJ2-2
TGTGCCATCAGTCGAGGACTAGCGGGACCCGACACCGGGGAGCTGTTTTTT
CAISRGLAGPDTGELFF
>many|TRBD2|TRBV3-1|TRBJ2-1
TGTGCCAGCAGAAATGGACTAGCGGGAGATGAGCAGTTCTTC
CASRNGLAGDEQFF
>many|TRBD2|TRBV3-1|TRBJ2-2
TGTGCCAGCAGCCAAGAGGGGGGGATGAACACCGGGGAGCTGTTTTTT
CASSQEGGMNTGELFF
>few|NA|TRBV29-1|TRBJ2-3
TGCAGCGTTGGGCTTAAAGATACGCAGTATTTT
CSVGLKDTQYF
>NA|TRBD2|TRBV5-1|TRBJ2-1
TGCGCCAGCACGGGACTAGCGGCAAATGAGCAGTTCTTC
CASTGLAANEQFF
>many|TRBD2|TRBV30|TRBJ2-1
TGTGCCTGGAGTGACGGGGAGGGCCTCGTCGATGAGCAGTTCTTC
CAWSDGEGLVDEQFF
>many|NA|TRBV13|TRBJ2-3
TGTGCCAGCAGCTTAGACTCTCAAGACACAGATACGCAGTATTTT
CASSLDSQDTDTQYF
>NA|NA|TRBV19|TRBJ2-1
TGTGCCAGTAGTATTTTGCGGGCAAATGAGCAGTTCTTC
CASSILRANEQFF
>NA|TRBD1|TRBV19|TRBJ2-7
TGTGCCAGTAGTGTTCTACCGGGACAGGGGACCGCGCAGTACTTC
CASSVLPGQGTAQYF
>NA|NA|TRBV5-1|TRBJ1-1
TGCGCCAGCAGCTTGGGGTGGACAAGCGTTAACTCGGGAGCTTTCTTT
CASSLGWTSVNSGAFF
>many|TRBD1|TRBV20-1|TRBJ2-1
TGCAGTGCTAGAGAACAGGGGAAAGGCAATGAGCAGTTCTTC
CSAREQGKGNEQFF
>many|NA|TRBV4-1|TRBJ1-2
TGCGCCAGCAGCCTACCAACCAGGGGAGCTAACTATGGCTACACCTTC
CASSLPTRGANYGYTF